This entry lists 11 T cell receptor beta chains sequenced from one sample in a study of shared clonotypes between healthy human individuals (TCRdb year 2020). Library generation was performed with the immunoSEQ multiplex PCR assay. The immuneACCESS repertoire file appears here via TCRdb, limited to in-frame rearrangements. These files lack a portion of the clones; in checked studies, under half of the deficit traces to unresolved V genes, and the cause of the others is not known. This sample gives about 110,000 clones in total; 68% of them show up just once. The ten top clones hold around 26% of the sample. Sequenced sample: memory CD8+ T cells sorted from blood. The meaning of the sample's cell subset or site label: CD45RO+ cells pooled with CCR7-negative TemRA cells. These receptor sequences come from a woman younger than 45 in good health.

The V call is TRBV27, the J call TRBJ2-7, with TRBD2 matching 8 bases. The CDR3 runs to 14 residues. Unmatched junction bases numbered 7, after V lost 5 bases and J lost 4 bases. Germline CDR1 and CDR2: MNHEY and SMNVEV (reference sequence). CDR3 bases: TGTGCCAGCAGTACTGCCGGGACTAGATACGAGCAGTACTTC. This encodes CASSTAGTRYEQYF.

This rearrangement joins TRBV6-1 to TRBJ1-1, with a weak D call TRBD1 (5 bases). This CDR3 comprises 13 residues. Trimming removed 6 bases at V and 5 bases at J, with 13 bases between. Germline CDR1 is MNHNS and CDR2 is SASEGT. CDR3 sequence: CASSPPGGTEAFF. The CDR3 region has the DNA TGTGCCAGCAGCCCGCCGGGGGGAACTGAAGCTTTCTTT.

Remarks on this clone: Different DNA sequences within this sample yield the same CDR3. The CDR3 reads CASSIPGSNEQFF. For the CDR3, the DNA is TGTGCCAGTAGTATACCCGGGAGCAATGAGCAGTTCTTC. The gene calls are TRBV19 and TRBJ2-1; D is possibly TRBD2 (6 bases). Per germline, CDR1 LNHDA and CDR2 SQIVND (reference sequence). The CDR3 runs 13 residues. V was shortened by 2 bases and J by 6 bases, with 8 bases between the two germline ends. The full variable domain, completed using reference TRBV19 and TRBJ2-1, is DGGITQSPKYLFRKEGQNVTLSCEQNLNHDAMYWYRQDPGQGLRLIYYSQIVNDFQKGDIAEGYSVSREKKESFPLTVTSAQKNPTAFYLCASSIPGSNEQFFGPGTRLTVL.

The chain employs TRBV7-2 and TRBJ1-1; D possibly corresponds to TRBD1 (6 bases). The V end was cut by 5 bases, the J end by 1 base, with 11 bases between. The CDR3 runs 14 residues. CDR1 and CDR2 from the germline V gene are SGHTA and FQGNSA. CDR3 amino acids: CASSLEDRNTEAFF. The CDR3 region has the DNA TGTGCCAGCAGCCTAGAGGACAGGAACACTGAAGCTTTCTTT.

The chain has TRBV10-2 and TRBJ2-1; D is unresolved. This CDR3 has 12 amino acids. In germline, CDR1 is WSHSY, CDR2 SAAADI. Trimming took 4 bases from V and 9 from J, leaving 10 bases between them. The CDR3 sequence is CASSGVSGEQFF. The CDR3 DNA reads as TGCGCCAGCAGTGGGGTGAGTGGTGAGCAGTTCTTC.

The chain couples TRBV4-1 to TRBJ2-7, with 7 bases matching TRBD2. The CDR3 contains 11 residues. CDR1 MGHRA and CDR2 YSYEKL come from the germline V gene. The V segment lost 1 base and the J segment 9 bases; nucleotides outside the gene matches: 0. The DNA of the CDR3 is TGCGCCAGCAGCCAAGGGGGGGGGCAGTACTTC. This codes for CASSQGGGQYF.

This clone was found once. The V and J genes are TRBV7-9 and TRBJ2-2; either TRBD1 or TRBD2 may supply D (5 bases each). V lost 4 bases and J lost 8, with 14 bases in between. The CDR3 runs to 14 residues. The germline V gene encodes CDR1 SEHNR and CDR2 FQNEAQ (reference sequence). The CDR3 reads CASSSVGAGGELFF. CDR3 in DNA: TGTGCCAGCAGCTCCGTCGGGGCTGGGGGGGAGCTGTTTTTT.

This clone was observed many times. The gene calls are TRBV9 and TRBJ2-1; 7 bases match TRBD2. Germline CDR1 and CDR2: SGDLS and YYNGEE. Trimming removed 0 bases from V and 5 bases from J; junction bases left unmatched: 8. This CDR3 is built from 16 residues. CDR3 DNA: TGTGCCAGCAGCGTAGTGGGGGAGGGCCTACACAATGAGCAGTTCTTC. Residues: CASSVVGEGLHNEQFF.

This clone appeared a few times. The chain's CDR3 is CASSESGHTGELFF. CDR3 coding DNA: TGTGCCAGCAGTGAATCTGGCCACACCGGGGAGCTGTTTTTT. The V and J genes are TRBV25-1 and TRBJ2-2; D call uncertain. The CDR3 contains 14 residues. The V gene lost 1 base and the J gene lost 3 bases, with 6 bases spanning the gap. Germline CDR1 and CDR2: MGHDK and SYGVNS.

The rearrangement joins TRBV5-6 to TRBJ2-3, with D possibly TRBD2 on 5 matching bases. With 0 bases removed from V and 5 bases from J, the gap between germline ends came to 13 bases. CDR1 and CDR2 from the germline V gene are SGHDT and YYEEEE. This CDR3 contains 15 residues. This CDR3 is CASSLEVGEEDTQYF. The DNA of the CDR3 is TGTGCCAGCAGCTTGGAGGTGGGAGAAGAAGATACGCAGTATTTT. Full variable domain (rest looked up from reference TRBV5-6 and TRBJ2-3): DAGVTQSPTHLIKTRGQQVTLRCSPKSGHDTVSWYQQALGQGPQFIFQYYEEEERQRGNFPDRFSGHQFPNYSSELNVNALLLGDSALYLCASSLEVGEEDTQYFGPGTRLTVL.

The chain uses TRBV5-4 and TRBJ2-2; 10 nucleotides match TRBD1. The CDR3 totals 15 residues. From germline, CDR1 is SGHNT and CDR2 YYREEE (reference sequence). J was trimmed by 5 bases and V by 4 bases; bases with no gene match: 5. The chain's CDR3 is CASSPGTGDTGELFF. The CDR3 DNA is TGTGCCAGCAGCCCCGGGACAGGGGATACCGGGGAGCTGTTTTTT.